The entry below gives a single T cell receptor beta chain sequence along with its context. Its specific antigen is unknown. The sample holds no much larger clone one base away, and base qualities are not on file. These data come from a study of T-cell reconstitution after alpha-beta-depleted transplantation in children (dated by TCRdb to the mid-2010s). About the investigation overall: The study quantitatively tracked T-cell immune reconstitution after TCRalphabeta/CD19-depleted allogeneic hematopoietic cell transplantation in children using TCR repertoire profiling.

The library was obtained by PCR. This sample was sequenced with an Illumina HiSeq 2500. TCR libraries were prepared with molecular barcoding, using unique molecular identifiers to normalize TCRbeta repertoire quantification. TCRdb ran its own pipeline on the public reads, namely fastp trimming at Q25 and MiXCR clone calling, and kept in-frame beta chains. Identical CDR3 proteins give one entry, which carries the most common genes and DNA. This sample is represented by fewer than 750,000 distinct CDR3 sequences; more than 20% of them were singletons. The top ten clonotypes cover roughly an eighth of the sample. The study at large found these results: The apparently early alphabetaT-cell count recovery about two months after transplant was reportedly dependent on only several hundred rapidly expanded clones derived from non-depleted graft cells. In some patients, high TCRbeta diversity at day 60 was attributed to recipient T cells and intrathymic progenitors that had survived conditioning. The frequencies of hyperexpanded clones fell over the following months, and after one year, T-cell counts and TCRbeta diversity were mostly attributed to newly produced T cells.

CDR1 and CDR2 are read off the germline V gene (reference sequence) as MNHNY and SVGAGI. V lost 6 bases and J lost 7 bases; the stretch between them is 12 bases long. The CDR3 covers 12 residues, taking in both the cysteine and the phenylalanine. Just the 36-base CDR3 DNA is kept, in frame starting at base 1. Per the publication, the treatment or condition label means: allogeneic hematopoietic cell transplantation with graft depleted of TCRalphabeta T cells and CD19 B cells. The children who served as transplant recipients had been given grafts of TCRalphabeta/CD19-depleted allogeneic hematopoietic cells.

This sequence uses TRBV6-6 and TRBJ1-2, and possibly TRBD1, on 6 matching bases. The clonotype originates from a boy less than two years old who had a stem cell transplant for acute myeloid leukemia, so the T cells may come from the graft donor. Sequencing was performed on PBMCs, mostly from graft donor cells, taken 360 days after TCRalphabeta/CD19-depleted stem cell transplant. The encoded CDR3 is CASSPQGSGYTF. The DNA sequence is given as TGTGCCAGCAGCCCACAGGGATCTGGCTACACCTTC.